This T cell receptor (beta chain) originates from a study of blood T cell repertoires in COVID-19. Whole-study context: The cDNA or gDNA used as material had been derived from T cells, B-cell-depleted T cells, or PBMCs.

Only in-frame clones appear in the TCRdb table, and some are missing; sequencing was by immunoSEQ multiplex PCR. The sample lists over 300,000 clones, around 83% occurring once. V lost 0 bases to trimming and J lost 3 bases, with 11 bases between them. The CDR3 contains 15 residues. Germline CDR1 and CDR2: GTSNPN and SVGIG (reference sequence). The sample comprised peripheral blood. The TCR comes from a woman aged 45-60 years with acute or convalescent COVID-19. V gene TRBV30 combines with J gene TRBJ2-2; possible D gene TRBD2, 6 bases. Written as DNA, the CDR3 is TGTGCCTGGAGTGTAATGGGGGGACACACCGGGGAGCTGTTTTTT. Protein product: CAWSVMGGHTGELFF. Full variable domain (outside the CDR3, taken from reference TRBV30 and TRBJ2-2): SQTIHQWPATLVQPVGSPLSLECTVEGTSNPNLYWYRQAAGRGLQLLFYSVGIGQISSEVPQNLSASRPQDRQFILSSKKLLLSDSGFYLCAWSVMGGHTGELFFGEGSRLTVL.